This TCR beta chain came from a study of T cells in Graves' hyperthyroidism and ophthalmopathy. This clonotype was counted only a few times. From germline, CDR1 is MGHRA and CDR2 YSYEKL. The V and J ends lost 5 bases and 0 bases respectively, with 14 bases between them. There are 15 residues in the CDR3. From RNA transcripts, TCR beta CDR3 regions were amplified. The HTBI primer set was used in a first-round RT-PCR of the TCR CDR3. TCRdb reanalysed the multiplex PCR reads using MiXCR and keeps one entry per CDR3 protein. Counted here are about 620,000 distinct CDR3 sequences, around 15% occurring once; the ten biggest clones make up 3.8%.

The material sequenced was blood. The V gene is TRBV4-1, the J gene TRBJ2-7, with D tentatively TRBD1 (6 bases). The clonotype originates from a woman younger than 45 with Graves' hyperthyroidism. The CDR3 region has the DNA TGCGCCAGCAGCGATGGGACATTTAGCTCCTACGAGCAGTACTTC. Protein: CASSDGTFSSYEQYF.